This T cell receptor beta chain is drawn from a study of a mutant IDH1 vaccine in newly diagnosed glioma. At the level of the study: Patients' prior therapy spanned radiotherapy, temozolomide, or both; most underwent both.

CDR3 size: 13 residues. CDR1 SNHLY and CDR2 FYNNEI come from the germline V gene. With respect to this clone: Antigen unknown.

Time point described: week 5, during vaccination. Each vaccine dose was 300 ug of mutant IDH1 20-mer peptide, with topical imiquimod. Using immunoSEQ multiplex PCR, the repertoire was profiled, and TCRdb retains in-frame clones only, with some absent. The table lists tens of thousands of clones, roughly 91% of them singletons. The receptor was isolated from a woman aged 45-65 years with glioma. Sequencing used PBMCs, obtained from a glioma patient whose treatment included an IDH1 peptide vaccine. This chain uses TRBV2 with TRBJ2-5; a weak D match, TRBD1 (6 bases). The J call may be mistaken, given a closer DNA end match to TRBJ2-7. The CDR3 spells CARRSRGTYEQYF. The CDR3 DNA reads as TGTGCCAGGCGGAGCAGGGGAACGTACGAGCAGTACTTC.